The 13 T cell receptor beta chains below all came from one sample that was sequenced in a study of radiotherapy plus CTLA-4 blockade in lung cancer. Generated by immunoSEQ multiplex PCR, the TCRdb table keeps only in-frame clones and is missing some. The table lists roughly 100,000 clones, about 81% of them singletons. Sample: peripheral blood, taken from a patient treated with radiotherapy plus ipilimumab. These receptor sequences come from a human donor with non-small cell lung cancer who had a partial response to radiotherapy plus ipilimumab.

The chain couples TRBV28 to TRBJ1-1, with 8 bases identical to TRBD1. This CDR3 region has 13 residues. Trimming at V came to 9 bases and at J to 3 bases, leaving 6 bases not matched to a gene. Germline V lookup: CDR1 MDHEN, CDR2 SYDVKM. The CDR3 sequence is CASAGGPDTEAFF. The DNA of the CDR3 is TGTGCCAGTGCAGGGGGCCCAGACACTGAAGCTTTCTTT.

CDR3 region: CAWSVKEAGGDGYTF. The CDR3 DNA reads as TGTGCCTGGAGTGTAAAGGAGGCTGGAGGTGATGGCTACACCTTC. This chain uses TRBV30 with TRBJ1-2; D uncertain. CDR3 size: 15 residues. V lost 0 bases to trimming and J lost 6 bases, with 17 bases between them. Germline-derived CDR1 and CDR2 are GTSNPN and SVGIG (reference sequence).

The chain carries TRBV27 and TRBJ2-3; D possibly corresponds to TRBD1 (5 bases). The CDR3 sequence is 12 residues long. Trimming took off 8 bases at V and 6 bases at J, with 12 bases between the two ends. The germline V gene encodes CDR1 MNHEY and CDR2 SMNVEV (reference sequence). CDR3 region: CASRRWGDTQYF. The CDR3, as DNA: TGTGCCAGCCGCCGGTGGGGCGATACGCAGTATTTT.

The chain carries TRBV11-2 and TRBJ2-7, with TRBD2 identical over 7 bases. V shed 0 bases and J 5 bases; nucleotides not matched to a gene: 7. Germline-derived CDR1 and CDR2 are SGHAT and FQNNGV. There are 15 residues in the CDR3. This CDR3 is CASSLEGGRANEQYF. The CDR3 nucleotides are TGTGCCAGCAGCTTAGAGGGGGGGAGGGCCAACGAGCAGTACTTC.

The V call is TRBV30, the J call TRBJ2-1, with a possible D match to TRBD1 (7 bases). The germline V and J ends were trimmed by 2 bases and 6 bases, with 17 bases remaining between them. The CDR3 runs 15 residues. The germline gives CDR1 GTSNPN, CDR2 SVGIG (reference sequence). The CDR3 region is CAWSFGGTVVNEQFF. Here the CDR3 DNA reads TGTGCCTGGAGTTTCGGCGGGACAGTTGTCAATGAGCAGTTCTTC.

This clone came up a few times. This sequence joins TRBV6-6 and TRBJ2-1; 8 bases are shared with TRBD1. The CDR3 has 15 residues. Germline CDR1 and CDR2: MNHNY and SVGAGI (reference sequence). The V gene end was trimmed by 6 bases and the J gene end by 0 bases; junction bases not matched to a gene: 4. CDR3 DNA: TGTGCCAGCAGGCCAGGGGGCAGCTCCTACAATGAGCAGTTCTTC. It is translated as CASRPGGSSYNEQFF.

V is TRBV5-1 and J is TRBJ2-7, with 12 bases fitting TRBD2. Germline V gene lookup returns CDR1 SGHRS and CDR2 YFSETQ. This CDR3 has 16 amino acids. V lost 4 bases to trimming and J lost 3 bases; unmatched junction nucleotides: 8. CDR3 DNA: TGCGCCAGCAGCCCTAGCGGGAGGGCATCTGTCTACGAGCAGTACTTC. Its translation is CASSPSGRASVYEQYF.

The table lists this clone with a few counts. The CDR3 bases are TGTGCCAGCAGCTCCTGGAGCGGGAGGGGCACAGATACGCAGTATTTT. Amino acid sequence: CASSSWSGRGTDTQYF. V usage is TRBV7-2 and J usage is TRBJ2-3, with TRBD2 matching over 10 bases. The junction had 5 bases not matched to a gene; V was cut back by 4 bases and J by 1 base. The CDR3 is made up of 16 amino acids. Germline V lookup: CDR1 SGHTA, CDR2 FQGNSA.

J is TRBJ1-1 and V is TRBV6-5; 8 nucleotides agree with TRBD1. V lost 6 bases to trimming and J lost 10 bases; unmatched junction nucleotides: 7. This CDR3 spans 12 amino acids. The germline V gene encodes CDR1 MNHEY and CDR2 SVGAGI. CDR3 loop: CASSPPQGAAFF. CDR3 nucleotides: TGTGCCAGCAGCCCCCCCCAGGGGGCAGCTTTCTTT.

The rearrangement uses TRBV29-1 and TRBJ2-2; 9 bases align to TRBD2. From germline, CDR1 is SQVTM and CDR2 ANQGSEA. This CDR3 has 14 residues. Trimming removed 4 bases from V and 6 bases from J; junction bases left unmatched: 6. The CDR3 reads CSVGTSAGAGELFF. The CDR3 nucleotides read TGCAGCGTTGGGACTAGCGCAGGGGCCGGGGAGCTGTTTTTT.

This rearrangement joins TRBV30 to TRBJ1-1, with no clear D. Germline assignment: CDR1 GTSNPN and CDR2 SVGIG (reference sequence). The CDR3 extends over 13 amino acids. Trimming removed 0 bases at V and 4 bases at J, with 9 bases between. DNA for the CDR3: TGTGCCTGGAGTGTTTCTAAAAGCACTGAAGCTTTCTTT. This codes for CAWSVSKSTEAFF.

The rearrangement links TRBV28 to TRBJ1-2; 9 nucleotides line up with TRBD1. CDR3 length: 17 residues. Germline CDR1 reads MDHEN; CDR2 reads SYDVKM. Trimming cost V 2 bases and J 8 bases; bases outside gene matches: 15. This CDR3 reads CASSLTGTGSGIRGYTF. CDR3 coding DNA: TGTGCCAGCAGTTTAACCGGGACAGGGTCAGGGATTAGGGGCTACACCTTC.

V is TRBV5-6 and J is TRBJ1-4, with TRBD1 as a possible D gene (5 bases). Trimming removed 4 bases from V and 1 base from J, with 8 bases in between. The V gene's germline CDR1 is SGHDT and CDR2 YYEEEE. The CDR3 loop spans 14 amino acids. The CDR3 region has the DNA TGTGCCAGCAGCCAGGGCCGAACTAATGAAAAACTGTTTTTT. Amino acids: CASSQGRTNEKLFF.